The 20 T cell receptor beta chains given below trace back to one sample, sequenced in a study of healthy donors' naive CD4 and CD8 T cells. Starting from approximately 500 ng of total RNA, TCR libraries were made with linear amplification. MiXCR was run by TCRdb on the reads, yielding one entry per CDR3 protein. The sample includes about 180,000 distinct CDR3 sequences, around 74% of them seen just once. Sequences were obtained from naive CD4+ and CD8+ T cells sorted from blood, pooled from several donors. All receptors come from a pool of human donors in good health; the sample pools cells from several healthy donors.

This clonotype was counted between two and nine times. The rearrangement links TRBV12-3 or TRBV12-4 to TRBJ2-5; D ambiguous. Trimming shortened V by 6 bases and J by 4 bases, and 6 bases separated the two germline ends. This CDR3 contains 11 residues. The CDR3 loop is CASSPAETQYF. CDR3 DNA: TGTGCCAGCAGCCCAGCAGAGACCCAGTACTTC.

The chain has TRBV19 and TRBJ1-5; D might be TRBD1 (6 bases). The germline V gene has CDR1 LNHDA and CDR2 SQIVND (reference sequence). This CDR3 has 14 residues. Trimming took off 6 bases at V and 5 bases at J, with 14 bases between the two ends. This chain's CDR3 is CASRKQGRHQPQHF. As DNA, the CDR3 is TGTGCCAGTAGGAAACAGGGACGGCATCAGCCCCAGCATTTT.

The genes are TRBV29-1 and TRBJ2-7; TRBD2 aligns across 7 bases. The germline CDR1 and CDR2 sequences are SQVTM and ANQGSEA. V shed 0 bases, J shed 4 bases, and the junction held 12 bases outside the gene matches. CDR3 size: 16 residues. The CDR3 DNA reads TGCAGCGTTGAAGATCAAGTCAGTGCGGGGGATTACGAGCAGTACTTC. Amino acid sequence: CSVEDQVSAGDYEQYF.

J is TRBJ2-7 and V is TRBV6-5; D not certain. V was trimmed by 0 bases and J by 3 bases, leaving 9 bases between them. Germline V gene data show CDR1 as MNHEY and CDR2 as SVGAGI. This CDR3 spans 14 amino acids. DNA for the CDR3: TGTGCCAGCAGTTACTCGCTGGGCAACTACGAGCAGTACTTC. Its translation: CASSYSLGNYEQYF.

The genes are TRBV29-1 and TRBJ2-7; 8 positions agree with TRBD1. CDR3 length: 13 residues. Looked up from germline, CDR1 is SQVTM and CDR2 is ANQGSEA. After removal of 6 bases from V and 3 bases from J, the junction contained 7 bases not matched to a gene. CDR3 protein: CSVAGTGFYEQYF. The CDR3 coding sequence is TGCAGCGTCGCCGGGACAGGATTCTACGAGCAGTACTTC.

The CDR3 here is CASSIGAQPQHF. The DNA of the CDR3 is TGTGCCAGTAGTATAGGCGCTCAGCCCCAGCATTTT. J is TRBJ1-5 and V is TRBV19; unclear D gene. The V end lost 1 base, the J end lost 6 bases, and 4 bases lay between the germline ends. Germline CDR1 is LNHDA and CDR2 is SQIVND (reference sequence). The CDR3 is 12 residues long.

The rearrangement uses TRBV6-5 and TRBJ1-3; a possible D gene is TRBD1 (6 bases). Trimming took 0 bases from V and 4 from J, leaving 16 bases between them. Germline CDR1 reads MNHEY; CDR2 reads SVGAGI. This CDR3 region has 17 residues. CDR3 sequence (DNA): TGTGCCAGCAGTTACTCAGGGAGGGGGACTGGAGGAAACACCATATATTTT. Translated, it gives CASSYSGRGTGGNTIYF.

The gene calls are TRBV29-1 and TRBJ2-1; the D gene is possibly TRBD1 (6 bases). The CDR3 is 14 amino acids. The ends were cut back, 4 bases at V and 6 bases at J, with 16 bases in the middle. Germline V gene data show CDR1 as SQVTM and CDR2 as ANQGSEA. The CDR3 protein is CSVGRDTRVNEQFF. CDR3 nucleotide sequence: TGCAGCGTTGGTAGGGACACAAGAGTCAATGAGCAGTTCTTC.

V usage is TRBV20-1 and J usage is TRBJ1-2; D remains unclear. V shed 0 bases and J shed 5 bases, with 16 bases lying between them. Germline V gives CDR1 DFQATT, CDR2 SNEGSKA (reference sequence). The length of the CDR3 is 15 residues. This chain's CDR3 is CSARDQAILGYGYTF. The CDR3 region has the DNA TGCAGTGCTAGAGATCAGGCCATCCTCGGGTATGGCTACACCTTC.

This clonotype has only a few counts. This chain uses TRBV29-1 with TRBJ1-1, with D perhaps matching TRBD1 (6 bases). Germline lookup yields CDR1 SQVTM and CDR2 ANQGSEA. V was pared by 6 bases and J by 1 base, with 15 bases between. The CDR3 totals 14 residues. CDR3 nucleotide sequence: TGCAGCGTGAGAATCGGGGGCCAGAACACTGAAGCTTTCTTT. As protein: CSVRIGGQNTEAFF.

The V gene is TRBV20-1, the J gene TRBJ2-5; the D is unclear. Germline CDR1 DFQATT, CDR2 SNEGSKA (reference sequence). The germline V and J ends were trimmed by 0 bases and 3 bases, with 14 bases remaining between them. The CDR3 is 15 amino acids. The CDR3 reads CSARDWALGKETQYF. CDR3 coding DNA: TGCAGTGCTAGAGATTGGGCTCTAGGGAAAGAGACCCAGTACTTC.

The V gene is TRBV5-1, the J gene TRBJ2-6; weak D call: TRBD1 (5 bases). V shed 3 bases and J shed 0 bases, with 19 bases lying between them. The CDR3 runs 19 residues. Germline assignment: CDR1 SGHRS and CDR2 YFSETQ. CDR3 in amino acids: CASSSRQTAISSGANVLTF. DNA of the CDR3: TGCGCCAGCAGCTCGAGACAGACCGCGATAAGCTCTGGGGCCAACGTCCTGACTTTC.

The V gene is TRBV6-5, the J gene TRBJ2-1; 9 bases are a match to TRBD1. Germline CDR1 is MNHEY and CDR2 is SVGAGI. Trimming took 5 bases from V and 7 from J; bases not matched to a gene: 6. The CDR3 is 14 residues long. CDR3 protein: CASSNEDRGNEQFF. CDR3 in DNA: TGTGCCAGCAGTAACGAGGACAGGGGAAATGAGCAGTTCTTC.

This rearrangement joins TRBV19 to TRBJ1-2; no firm D call. CDR3 length: 15 amino acids. V dropped 7 bases and J dropped 6 bases, with 21 bases sitting between them. Per the germline V gene, CDR1 is LNHDA and CDR2 is SQIVND (reference sequence). The CDR3 loop is CASNPETGREDGYTF. In nucleotides, the CDR3 is TGTGCCAGTAATCCAGAAACGGGAAGGGAAGATGGCTACACCTTC. Variable domain in full (rest from reference TRBV19 and TRBJ1-2): DGGITQSPKYLFRKEGQNVTLSCEQNLNHDAMYWYRQDPGQGLRLIYYSQIVNDFQKGDIAEGYSVSREKKESFPLTVTSAQKNPTAFYLCASNPETGREDGYTFGSGTRLTVV.

J is TRBJ2-7 and V is TRBV4-2; D may be TRBD2 (5 bases). V was trimmed by 3 bases and J by 3 bases, leaving 18 bases between them. This CDR3 spans 16 amino acids. Germline values: CDR1 LGHNA, CDR2 YNFKEQ. For the CDR3, the DNA is TGTGCCAGCAGCCAGGCTAACGGGGTAGGGAACTACGAGCAGTACTTC. It yields the protein CASSQANGVGNYEQYF.

The CDR3 loop reads CSAEGQGTNYGYTF. In DNA, the CDR3 is TGCAGCGCTGAGGGACAGGGAACTAACTATGGCTACACCTTC. The chain has TRBV29-1 and TRBJ1-2, with TRBD1 matching over 9 bases. The germline V gene encodes CDR1 SQVTM and CDR2 ANQGSEA. The CDR3 consists of 14 residues. Trimming removed 7 bases from V and 0 bases from J; junction bases left unmatched: 6.

This clonotype was found a few times. The chain combines TRBV27 with TRBJ2-1; TRBD1 matches 10 bases. This CDR3 spans 15 amino acids. Germline assignment: CDR1 MNHEY and CDR2 SMNVEV (reference sequence). J was trimmed by 5 bases and V by 7 bases; bases with no gene match: 8. CDR3 protein: CASTNRQGAHNEQFF. The CDR3 bases are TGTGCCAGCACCAATAGACAGGGGGCCCACAATGAGCAGTTCTTC.

With respect to this clonotype: An end of the junction does not agree with germline; a read error may underlie this. The gene calls are TRBV27 and TRBJ1-1, with D tentatively TRBD1 (6 bases). Germline V CDR1 and CDR2: MNHEY, SMNVEV (reference sequence). The length of the CDR3 is 15 residues. Here the CDR3 reads CASSFHRDWSTEASF. The DNA of the CDR3 is TGTGCCAGCAGTTTTCACAGGGATTGGAGCACTGAAGCTTCCTTT.

In this sample, this clonotype turned up a few times. This sequence joins TRBV27 and TRBJ2-6, with D perhaps matching TRBD1 or TRBD2 (5 bases each). Per the germline V gene, CDR1 is MNHEY and CDR2 is SMNVEV (reference sequence). V was trimmed by 5 bases and J by 0 bases, leaving 20 bases between them. This CDR3 spans 19 amino acids. The CDR3 loop is CASSHLYRGRTSGANVLTF. DNA for the CDR3: TGTGCCAGCAGTCACCTTTATAGGGGACGGACCTCTGGGGCCAACGTCCTGACTTTC. The variable domain in full, with the rest retrieved from reference TRBV27 and TRBJ2-6, is EAQVTQNPRYLITVTGKKLTVTCSQNMNHEYMSWYRQDPGLGLRQIYYSMNVEVTDKGDVPEGYKVSRKEKRNFPLILESPSPNQTSLYFCASSHLYRGRTSGANVLTFGAGSRLTVL.

This sequence joins TRBV6-5 and TRBJ2-7; D is possibly TRBD2 (7 bases). Trimming left V 4 bases short and J 0 bases short, with 16 bases between. CDR3 length: 16 amino acids. Germline CDR1 is MNHEY and CDR2 is SVGAGI. The CDR3 sequence: CASSSEPGGHSYEQYF. The CDR3 bases are TGTGCCAGCAGTTCGGAACCCGGGGGGCACTCCTACGAGCAGTACTTC.